A single sample is the source of the 20 T cell receptor beta chains below, sequenced in a study of neurological immune-mediated disorders (dated by TCRdb to between 2017 and 2020). Libraries were prepared through 5' RACE. Instrument used: Illumina HiSeq 2500. The raw public data were reprocessed by TCRdb itself: fastp quality trimming at Q25, MiXCR clonotype calling, in-frame beta chains only. Every distinct CDR3 protein forms one entry, paired with its most common genes and DNA. This sample lists tens of thousands of distinct CDR3 sequences; about 4.9% were detected once. Around 6.9% of the sample belongs to the ten largest clones. Sequences were obtained from PBMCs. The source is a man aged 25 to 45 with multiple sclerosis.

The rearrangement joins TRBV5-1 to TRBJ1-2, with D perhaps matching TRBD1 (5 bases). Trimming took 6 bases from V and 7 from J, leaving 13 bases between them. Germline assignment: CDR1 SGHRS and CDR2 YFSETQ. The CDR3 spans 12 residues. CDR3 sequence reads: CASIPRQSGYTF. CDR3 coding DNA: TGCGCCAGCATCCCGCGACAGTCTGGCTACACCTTC. Full variable domain (outside the CDR3, taken from reference TRBV5-1 and TRBJ1-2): KAGVTQTPRYLIKTRGQQVTLSCSPISGHRSVSWYQQTPGQGLQFLFEYFSETQRNKGNFPGRFSGRQFSNSRSEMNVSTLELGDSALYLCASIPRQSGYTFGSGTRLTVV.

This clonotype was detected ten times or more. The CDR3 sequence: CASSLFGWGTQYF. The DNA of the CDR3 is TGTGCCAGCAGCTTGTTCGGCTGGGGCACGCAGTATTTT. The V gene is TRBV5-5, the J gene TRBJ2-3; TRBD1 is a possible D gene (5 bases). The V and J ends lost 1 base and 9 bases respectively, with 12 bases between them. The CDR3 is 13 residues long. Germline V gives CDR1 SGHKS, CDR2 YYEKEE (reference sequence).

The sample holds many counts of this clonotype. The V gene is TRBV7-9, the J gene TRBJ2-2; no definite D call. Germline CDR1 is SEHNR and CDR2 is FQNEAQ (reference sequence). The CDR3 sequence is 15 residues long. Deletions cut 6 bases from V and 4 bases from J, with 15 bases between. The CDR3 region has the DNA TGTGCCAGCAGGACGGCAGAGCGCGGCACCGGGGAGCTGTTTTTT. Residues: CASRTAERGTGELFF.

This clonotype appeared many times. The chain joins TRBV12-3 or TRBV12-4 to TRBJ1-1, with D possibly TRBD1 on 6 matching bases. The V end was cut by 6 bases, the J end by 7 bases, with 15 bases between. This CDR3 contains 13 residues. The CDR3 nucleotides read TGTGCCAGCAGCCCCCAAGGACAGATTGAAGCTTTCTTT. Encoded protein: CASSPQGQIEAFF.

This clonotype showed up just a few times. The rearrangement uses TRBV6-1 and TRBJ1-1, with D possibly TRBD1 on 6 matching bases. Per the germline V gene, CDR1 is MNHNS and CDR2 is SASEGT. The CDR3 consists of 13 residues. V dropped 4 bases and J dropped 4 bases, with 10 bases sitting between them. In DNA, the CDR3 is TGTGCCAGCAGTGTACAGGGAGGCACTGAAGCTTTCTTT. This encodes CASSVQGGTEAFF.

There are a few counts of this clonotype. The chain couples TRBV5-1 to TRBJ1-2; D is uncertain. CDR1 SGHRS and CDR2 YFSETQ come from the germline V gene. This CDR3 has 13 amino acids. Trimming removed 4 bases at V and 6 bases at J, with 13 bases between. Here the CDR3 reads CASSPGPANGYTF. The CDR3 coding sequence is TGCGCCAGCAGCCCGGGCCCGGCAAATGGCTACACCTTC.

This clonotype was seen many times. The genes are TRBV9 and TRBJ2-4; weak D call: TRBD2 (6 bases). The CDR3 is 14 amino acids. The germline V and J ends were trimmed by 3 bases and 9 bases, with 16 bases remaining between them. CDR1 and CDR2 from the germline V gene are SGDLS and YYNGEE. The CDR3: CASSALAMESIQYF. DNA of the CDR3: TGTGCCAGCAGCGCCCTAGCGATGGAGAGCATTCAGTACTTC.

In this sample, this clonotype turned up a few times. The chain carries TRBV7-6 and TRBJ2-1; a possible D gene is TRBD2 (6 bases). V was clipped by 7 bases and J by 5 bases, with 15 bases between them. The CDR3 covers 14 residues. Germline CDR1 is SGHVS and CDR2 is FNYEAQ. The CDR3, as DNA: TGTGCCAGCACCCCTGGAGGGCGCAACAATGAGCAGTTCTTC. Residues: CASTPGGRNNEQFF.

This chain uses TRBV7-6 with TRBJ2-1; tentatively, D is TRBD2 (6 bases). CDR1 is SGHVS and CDR2 is FNYEAQ in the germline V gene. The CDR3 contains 13 residues. V lost 5 bases and J lost 9, with 14 bases in between. In nucleotides, the CDR3 is TGTGCCAGCAGCCGGGGTCTACTAGCTGAGCAGTTCTTC. As protein: CASSRGLLAEQFF.

This clonotype was observed many times. The chain employs TRBV6-5 and TRBJ2-1, with 15 bases that match TRBD2. V dropped 8 bases and J dropped 6; count of bases not matched to a gene: 5. Germline CDR1 is MNHEY and CDR2 is SVGAGI. CDR3 size: 15 residues. CDR3 sequence: CASFGGLAGGNEQFF. Written as DNA, the CDR3 is TGTGCCAGCTTTGGGGGACTAGCGGGAGGCAATGAGCAGTTCTTC.

About this clonotype: A much larger clone differs from this one at a single base, so this may be a read error. The rearrangement links TRBV5-6 to TRBJ2-6; a weak D match, TRBD1 (5 bases). CDR3 length: 14 residues. Germline CDR1 is SGHDT and CDR2 is YYEEEE. CDR3 region: CTSSLQAGANVLTF. The DNA for the CDR3 is TGTACCAGCAGCTTACAGGCTGGGGCCAACGTCCTGACTTTC.

This clonotype was seen repeatedly, ten times or more. The chain joins TRBV20-1 to TRBJ1-2; 8 bases line up with TRBD1. J was trimmed by 3 bases and V by 5 bases; bases with no gene match: 5. Germline loops: CDR1 DFQATT, CDR2 SNEGSKA (reference sequence). The length of the CDR3 is 13 residues. The CDR3 bases are TGCAGTGCTCAAGGACAGGGTGACTATGGCTACACCTTC. Translating it yields CSAQGQGDYGYTF.

Many counts were recorded for this clonotype. This chain connects TRBV20-1 to TRBJ2-7, with TRBD2 as a possible D gene (6 bases). CDR1 DFQATT and CDR2 SNEGSKA come from the germline V gene (reference sequence). The germline V and J ends were trimmed by 3 bases and 7 bases, with 13 bases remaining between them. The CDR3 covers 12 residues. CDR3 DNA sequence: TGCAGTGCTAGTAGCCAGGGAGGAGAGCAGTACTTC. Residues: CSASSQGGEQYF.

The table lists this clonotype with a few counts. CDR3 sequence reads: CSARRHNTYEQYF. The CDR3 DNA follows: TGCAGTGCTAGAAGGCACAATACCTACGAGCAGTACTTC. The chain recombines TRBV20-1 with TRBJ2-7; D unclear. Germline CDR1 is DFQATT and CDR2 is SNEGSKA (reference sequence). V lost 2 bases and J 2 bases, leaving 10 bases between the germline ends. This CDR3 region has 13 residues.

This clonotype was found many times. V is TRBV27 and J is TRBJ2-3; TRBD1 is a possible D gene (5 bases). The CDR3 sequence is 13 residues long. Per the germline V gene, CDR1 is MNHEY and CDR2 is SMNVEV (reference sequence). Trimming cost V 9 bases and J 2 bases, with 12 bases left between them. DNA for the CDR3: TGTGCCAGTGGGGCCTGGGACACAGATACGCAGTATTTT. Protein product: CASGAWDTDTQYF.

This clonotype was picked up many times. The chain joins TRBV29-1 to TRBJ2-6; possibly TRBD1 for D (6 bases). The CDR3 runs 13 residues. Germline CDR1 is SQVTM and CDR2 is ANQGSEA. The CDR3 sequence is CSAQGSGANVLTF. The CDR3 DNA sequence: TGCAGTGCCCAGGGGTCTGGGGCCAACGTCCTGACTTTC.

This clonotype has a count of ten or more. J is TRBJ2-7 and V is TRBV6-5, with TRBD1 identical over 9 bases. Germline values: CDR1 MNHEY, CDR2 SVGAGI. V dropped 4 bases and J dropped 4; count of bases not matched to a gene: 5. The CDR3 covers 14 residues. This chain's CDR3 is CASSWGTGRYEQYF. The CDR3 DNA is TGTGCCAGCAGTTGGGGGACAGGGAGATACGAGCAGTACTTC.

This clonotype has ten or more counts. The rearrangement links TRBV20-1 to TRBJ2-5, with 9 bases identical to TRBD2. This CDR3 region has 18 residues. Germline CDR1 and CDR2: DFQATT and SNEGSKA (reference sequence). The junction had 19 bases not matched to a gene; V was cut back by 3 bases and J by 5 bases. CDR3 sequence (DNA): TGCAGTGCTAGCTGCCCGGGGGCTAGCGGGGTGTTCAGGGAGACCCAGTACTTC. It codes for CSASCPGASGVFRETQYF.

This clonotype was seen repeatedly, ten times or more. This rearrangement joins TRBV6-6 to TRBJ2-6; TRBD2 might be the D (5 bases). CDR1 and CDR2 (germline): MNHNY, SVGAGI (reference sequence). The CDR3 runs to 15 residues. Trimming took 2 bases from V and 0 from J, leaving 5 bases between them. The CDR3 sequence is CASSYAGSGANVLTF. The CDR3 nucleotides read TGTGCCAGCAGTTACGCGGGCTCTGGGGCCAACGTCCTGACTTTC.

This clonotype was detected many times. V gene TRBV7-9 combines with J gene TRBJ2-7; 10 bases line up with TRBD1. V was clipped by 5 bases and J by 5 bases; unmatched bases: 12. The CDR3 covers 16 residues. Germline V gives CDR1 SEHNR, CDR2 FQNEAQ (reference sequence). The CDR3 loop is CASSRRTGGTMDEQYF. The CDR3 nucleotides read TGTGCCAGCAGCCGCCGGACAGGGGGAACTATGGACGAGCAGTACTTC.